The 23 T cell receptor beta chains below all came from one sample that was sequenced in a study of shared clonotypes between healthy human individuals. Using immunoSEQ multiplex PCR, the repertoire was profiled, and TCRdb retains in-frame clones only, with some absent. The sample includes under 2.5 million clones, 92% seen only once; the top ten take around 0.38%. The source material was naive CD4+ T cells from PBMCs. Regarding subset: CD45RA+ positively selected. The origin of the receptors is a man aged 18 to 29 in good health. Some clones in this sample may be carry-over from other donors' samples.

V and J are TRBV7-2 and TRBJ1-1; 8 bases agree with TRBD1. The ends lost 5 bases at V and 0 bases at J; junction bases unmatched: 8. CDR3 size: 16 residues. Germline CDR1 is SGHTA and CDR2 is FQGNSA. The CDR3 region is CASSEDRAPMNTEAFF. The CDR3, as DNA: TGTGCCAGCAGCGAGGACAGGGCTCCGATGAACACTGAAGCTTTCTTT.

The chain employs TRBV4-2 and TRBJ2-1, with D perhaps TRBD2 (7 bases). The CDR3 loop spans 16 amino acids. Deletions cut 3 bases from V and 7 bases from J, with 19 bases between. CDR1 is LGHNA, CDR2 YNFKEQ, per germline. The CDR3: CASSQGGQPRANEQFF. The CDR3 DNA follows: TGTGCCAGCAGCCAGGGGGGGCAGCCACGAGCGAATGAGCAGTTCTTC.

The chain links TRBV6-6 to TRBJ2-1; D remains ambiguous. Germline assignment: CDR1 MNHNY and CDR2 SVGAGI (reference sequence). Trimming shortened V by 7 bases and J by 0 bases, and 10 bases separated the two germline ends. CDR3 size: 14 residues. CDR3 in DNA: TGTGCCAGCACGAGAGGAAGCTCCTACAATGAGCAGTTCTTC. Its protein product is CASTRGSSYNEQFF.

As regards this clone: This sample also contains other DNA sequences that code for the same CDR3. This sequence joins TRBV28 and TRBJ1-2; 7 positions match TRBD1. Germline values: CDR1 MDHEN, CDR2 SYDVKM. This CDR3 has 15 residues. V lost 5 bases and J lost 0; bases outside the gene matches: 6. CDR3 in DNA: TGTGCCAGCAGTCCACCGGGACAGCCTAACTATGGCTACACCTTC. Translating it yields CASSPPGQPNYGYTF.

CDR3 region: CASSQVTVSDQFF. CDR3 nucleotide sequence: TGTGCCAGCAGCCAAGTAACAGTAAGTGATCAGTTCTTC. V is TRBV4-2 and J is TRBJ2-1; no clear D. Germline CDR1 and CDR2: LGHNA and YNFKEQ. The V gene lost 1 base and the J gene lost 13 bases, with 14 bases spanning the gap. The CDR3 sequence is 13 residues long.

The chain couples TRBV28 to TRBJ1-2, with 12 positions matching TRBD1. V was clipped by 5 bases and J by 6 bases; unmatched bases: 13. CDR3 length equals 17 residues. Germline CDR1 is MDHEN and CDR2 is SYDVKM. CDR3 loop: CASSINPGQGAKDGYTF. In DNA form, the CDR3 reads TGTGCCAGCAGTATAAACCCGGGACAGGGGGCGAAGGATGGCTACACCTTC.

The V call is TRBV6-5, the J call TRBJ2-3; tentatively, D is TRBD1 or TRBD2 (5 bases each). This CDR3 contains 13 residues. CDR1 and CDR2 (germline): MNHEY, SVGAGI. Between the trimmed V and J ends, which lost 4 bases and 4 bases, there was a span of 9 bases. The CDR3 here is CASSSGRPDTQYF. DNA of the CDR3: TGTGCCAGCAGTTCGGGACGACCAGATACGCAGTATTTT.

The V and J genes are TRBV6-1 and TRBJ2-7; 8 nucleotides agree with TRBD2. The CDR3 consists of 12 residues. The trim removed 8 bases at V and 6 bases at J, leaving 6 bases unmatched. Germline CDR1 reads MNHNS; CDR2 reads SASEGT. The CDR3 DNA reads TGTGCCAGCCTGGGGCTAGCGGGCGAGCAGTACTTC. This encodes CASLGLAGEQYF.

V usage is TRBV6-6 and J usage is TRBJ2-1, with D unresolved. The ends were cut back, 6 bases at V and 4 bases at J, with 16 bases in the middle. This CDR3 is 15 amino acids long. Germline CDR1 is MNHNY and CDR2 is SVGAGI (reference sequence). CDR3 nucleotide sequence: TGTGCCAGCAGCAACGGGTCACCTCAGTACAATGAGCAGTTCTTC. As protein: CASSNGSPQYNEQFF.

The CDR3 loop reads CASSPGLAGDIQYF. The CDR3 nucleotides read TGTGCCAGCAGCCCGGGACTAGCGGGTGACATTCAGTACTTC. This chain joins TRBV7-9 and TRBJ2-4; TRBD2 matches at 12 bases. CDR3 length equals 14 residues. Germline V gene lookup returns CDR1 SEHNR and CDR2 FQNEAQ (reference sequence). With 5 bases clipped from V and 8 bases from J, the junction kept 4 bases outside the gene matches.

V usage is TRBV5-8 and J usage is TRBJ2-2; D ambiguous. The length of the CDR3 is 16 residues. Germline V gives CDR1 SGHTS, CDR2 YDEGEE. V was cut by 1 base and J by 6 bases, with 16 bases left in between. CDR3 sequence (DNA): TGTGCCAGCAGCTTGATGATTGGTGGTATGGCCGGGGAGCTGTTTTTT. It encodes CASSLMIGGMAGELFF.

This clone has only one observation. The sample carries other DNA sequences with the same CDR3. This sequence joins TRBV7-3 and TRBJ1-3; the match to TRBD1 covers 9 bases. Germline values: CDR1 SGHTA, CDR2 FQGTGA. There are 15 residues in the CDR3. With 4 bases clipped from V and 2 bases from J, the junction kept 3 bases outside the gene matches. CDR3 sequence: CASSSGQGAGNTIYF. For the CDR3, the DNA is TGTGCCAGCAGCTCGGGACAGGGCGCTGGAAACACCATATATTTT.

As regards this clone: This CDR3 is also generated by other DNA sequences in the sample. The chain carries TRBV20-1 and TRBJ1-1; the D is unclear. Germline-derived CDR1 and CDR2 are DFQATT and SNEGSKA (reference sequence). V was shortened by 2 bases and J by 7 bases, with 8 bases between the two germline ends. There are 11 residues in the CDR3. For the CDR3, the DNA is TGCAGTGCTAGATTCCTCGGTGAAGCTTTCTTT. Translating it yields CSARFLGEAFF.

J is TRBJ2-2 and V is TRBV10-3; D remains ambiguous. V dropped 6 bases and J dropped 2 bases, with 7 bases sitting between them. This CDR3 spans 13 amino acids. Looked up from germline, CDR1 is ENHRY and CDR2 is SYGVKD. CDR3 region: CAIRGSNTGELFF. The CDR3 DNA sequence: TGTGCCATCAGGGGCTCCAACACCGGGGAGCTGTTTTTT.

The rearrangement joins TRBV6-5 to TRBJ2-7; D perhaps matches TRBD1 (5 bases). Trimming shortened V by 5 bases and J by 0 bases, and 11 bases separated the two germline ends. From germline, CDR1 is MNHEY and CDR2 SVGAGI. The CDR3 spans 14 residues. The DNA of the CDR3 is TGTGCCAGCAGTGCTAGGACAAGCTCCTACGAGCAGTACTTC. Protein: CASSARTSSYEQYF.

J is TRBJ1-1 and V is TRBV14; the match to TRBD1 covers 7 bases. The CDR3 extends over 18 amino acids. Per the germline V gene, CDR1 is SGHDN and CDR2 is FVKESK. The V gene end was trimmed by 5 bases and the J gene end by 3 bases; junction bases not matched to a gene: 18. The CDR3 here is CASSGWPGQRGFYTEAFF. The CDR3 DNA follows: TGTGCCAGCAGCGGGTGGCCGGGACAGAGGGGGTTTTACACTGAAGCTTTCTTT.

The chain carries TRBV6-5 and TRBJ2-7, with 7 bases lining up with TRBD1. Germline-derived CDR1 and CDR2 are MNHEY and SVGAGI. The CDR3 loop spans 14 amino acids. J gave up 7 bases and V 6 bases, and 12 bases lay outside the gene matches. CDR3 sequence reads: CASSNSEGALEQYF. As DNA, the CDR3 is TGTGCCAGCAGCAACTCTGAGGGGGCTTTGGAGCAGTACTTC.

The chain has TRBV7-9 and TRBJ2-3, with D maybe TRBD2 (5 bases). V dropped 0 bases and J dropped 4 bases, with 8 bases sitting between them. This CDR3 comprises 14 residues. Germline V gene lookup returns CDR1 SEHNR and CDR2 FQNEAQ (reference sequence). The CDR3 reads CASSLAGSADTQYF. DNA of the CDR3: TGTGCCAGCAGCTTAGCAGGGAGCGCAGATACGCAGTATTTT.

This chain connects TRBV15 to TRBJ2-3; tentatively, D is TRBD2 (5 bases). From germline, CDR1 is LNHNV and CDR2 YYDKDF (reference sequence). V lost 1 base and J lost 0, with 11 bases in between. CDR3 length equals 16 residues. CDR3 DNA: TGTGCCACCAGCAGAGCCCCAGCGGCCAGCACAGATACGCAGTATTTT. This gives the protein CATSRAPAASTDTQYF.

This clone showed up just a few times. CDR3 protein: CASSSRAGNTEAFF. The CDR3 bases are TGTGCCAGCAGTTCAAGGGCTGGGAACACTGAAGCTTTCTTT. The chain carries TRBV6-5 and TRBJ1-1; D is undetermined. Germline loops: CDR1 MNHEY, CDR2 SVGAGI. CDR3 size: 14 residues. The V end lost 4 bases, the J end lost 1 base, and 10 bases lay between the germline ends.

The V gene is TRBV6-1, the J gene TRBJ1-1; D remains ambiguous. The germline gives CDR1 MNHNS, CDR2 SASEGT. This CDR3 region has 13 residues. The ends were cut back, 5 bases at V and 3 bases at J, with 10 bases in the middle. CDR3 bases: TGTGCCAGCAGTAGGGAGGTTTACACTGAAGCTTTCTTT. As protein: CASSREVYTEAFF.

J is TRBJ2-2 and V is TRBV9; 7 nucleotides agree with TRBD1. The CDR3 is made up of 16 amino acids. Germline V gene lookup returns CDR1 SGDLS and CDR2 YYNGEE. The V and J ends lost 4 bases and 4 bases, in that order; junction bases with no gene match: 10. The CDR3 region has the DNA TGTGCCAGCAGCCCCCGGACAGGTCAAAGCACCGGGGAGCTGTTTTTT. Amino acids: CASSPRTGQSTGELFF.

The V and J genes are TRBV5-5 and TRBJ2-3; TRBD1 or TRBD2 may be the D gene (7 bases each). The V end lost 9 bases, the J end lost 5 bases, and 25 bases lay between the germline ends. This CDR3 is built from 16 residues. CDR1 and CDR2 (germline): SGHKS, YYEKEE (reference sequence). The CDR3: CATHFRGGSVIDTQYF. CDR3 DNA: TGTGCCACCCACTTCAGGGGGGGGAGCGTAATAGATACGCAGTATTTT. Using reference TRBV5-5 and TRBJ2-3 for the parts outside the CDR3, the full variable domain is DAGVTQSPTHLIKTRGQQVTLRCSPISGHKSVSWYQQVLGQGPQFIFQYYEKEERGRGNFPDRFSARQFPNYSSELNVNALLLGDSALYLCATHFRGGSVIDTQYFGPGTRLTVL.